These T cell receptor beta chains were read from a single sample in a study of blood T cell repertoires in COVID-19. Profiled with immunoSEQ multiplex PCR; TCRdb holds only in-frame clones, not every one. The sample lists 150,000 to 200,000 clones; over 75% were seen once. Sequences were obtained from PBMCs or T cells enriched from blood (not recorded which). The source is a woman aged 18-29 years who had recovered from COVID-19. Each CDR3 is given with its conserved first and last residue.

v_call: TRBV7-9
j_call: TRBJ2-7
cdr3_aa: CASSLGRGEQYF

v_call: TRBV29-1
j_call: TRBJ1-1
cdr3_aa: CSGGPGVEAFF

v_call: TRBV5-1
j_call: TRBJ2-1
cdr3_aa: CASSLALIAGGSYEQFF

v_call: TRBV5-6
j_call: TRBJ2-1
cdr3_aa: CASSLGQFTGEQFF

v_call: TRBV2
j_call: TRBJ2-5
cdr3_aa: CASIPVRGQKTQYF

v_call: TRBV30
j_call: TRBJ2-1
cdr3_aa: CAWSVPRTGLMNEQFF

v_call: TRBV2
j_call: TRBJ2-7
cdr3_aa: CASSEDGGSSYEQYF

v_call: TRBV28
j_call: TRBJ2-2
cdr3_aa: CASSLYIPSGKGIGELFF

v_call: TRBV4-3
j_call: TRBJ2-3
cdr3_aa: CASSPGGLGDTQYF

v_call: TRBV30
j_call: TRBJ2-7
cdr3_aa: CAWRRGIDEQYF

v_call: TRBV3-1/TRBV3-2
j_call: TRBJ2-3
cdr3_aa: CASSQGTSVAAPGTDTQYF

v_call: TRBV27
j_call: TRBJ1-2
cdr3_aa: CASSLGANYGYTF

v_call: TRBV7-9
j_call: TRBJ2-5
cdr3_aa: CASSASGRRFGTQYF

v_call: TRBV2
j_call: TRBJ2-1
cdr3_aa: CASSGLAGGITSYNEQFF

v_call: TRBV7-9
j_call: TRBJ2-2
cdr3_aa: CASSQAAGVKTGELFF

v_call: TRBV28
j_call: TRBJ2-3
cdr3_aa: CASSLLTGQPEPTDTQYF

v_call: TRBV6-5
j_call: TRBJ1-2
cdr3_aa: CASSPGGAGYTF

v_call: TRBV27
j_call: TRBJ2-1
cdr3_aa: CASSLVGGGEQFF

v_call: TRBV6-5
j_call: TRBJ2-3
cdr3_aa: CASSGIGGESGQYF

v_call: TRBV7-9
j_call: TRBJ2-7
cdr3_aa: CASRGLAGDLYEQYF

v_call: TRBV11-2
j_call: TRBJ2-1
cdr3_aa: CASSFTGGTDNEQFF

v_call: TRBV7-9
j_call: TRBJ2-3
cdr3_aa: CASSPGTSGTDTQYF

v_call: TRBV9
j_call: TRBJ2-1
cdr3_aa: CASSWTSGRASEQFF

v_call: TRBV5-1
j_call: TRBJ2-7
cdr3_aa: CASRLGTGAYEQYF

v_call: TRBV6-2/TRBV6-3
j_call: TRBJ2-7
cdr3_aa: CASRPTLALEQYF

v_call: TRBV4-1
j_call: TRBJ2-1
cdr3_aa: CASSQGPLRSSGRAITEQFF

v_call: TRBV9
j_call: TRBJ2-3
cdr3_aa: CASSLDRSTDTQYF

v_call: TRBV2
j_call: TRBJ1-6
cdr3_aa: CASSDRVNSPLHF

v_call: TRBV4-1
j_call: TRBJ2-7
cdr3_aa: CASSQALSGTVPYEQYF

v_call: TRBV18
j_call: TRBJ1-1
cdr3_aa: CASSPRWDWVSTEAFF

v_call: TRBV28
j_call: TRBJ2-1
cdr3_aa: CASSFSPSGIGTSGRVNEQFF

v_call: TRBV5-1
j_call: TRBJ2-1
cdr3_aa: CASSSGTRINNEQFF

v_call: TRBV28
j_call: TRBJ2-3
cdr3_aa: CASSSHASGGGTDTQYF